Described below is a single T cell receptor (beta chain) sequence and its context. Its antigen is still unknown. The record originates from a study of cytomegalovirus exposure and HLA in healthy donors. Study background: In an early release, HLA-typed donors contributed 80 million to 95 million unique TCR sequences. Overall study findings and caveats: As immune exposure information, only CMV serostatus was available. A later analysis showed HLA-associated TCR beta chains outstripping equally common others in clonal expansion.

This PCR relied on a set of 60 Vbeta primers and 13 Jbeta primers. TCRdb's table, derived via immunoSEQ multiplex PCR, lists solely in-frame clones and lacks some. This table holds around 180,000 clones, around 80% found once. V lost 4 bases, J lost 4 bases, and 11 bases lay in between. The CDR3 length is 13 residues. Germline loops: CDR1 SQVTM, CDR2 ANQGSEA. The sequenced sample was PBMCs. V gene TRBV29-1 combines with J gene TRBJ2-1; maybe TRBD1 (5 bases). The origin of this receptor is a man aged 18 to 29 in good health and CMV-seronegative. The DNA of the CDR3 is TGCAGCGTTGGTGGGGCGGTATACAATGAGCAGTTCTTC. Its translation is CSVGGAVYNEQFF.